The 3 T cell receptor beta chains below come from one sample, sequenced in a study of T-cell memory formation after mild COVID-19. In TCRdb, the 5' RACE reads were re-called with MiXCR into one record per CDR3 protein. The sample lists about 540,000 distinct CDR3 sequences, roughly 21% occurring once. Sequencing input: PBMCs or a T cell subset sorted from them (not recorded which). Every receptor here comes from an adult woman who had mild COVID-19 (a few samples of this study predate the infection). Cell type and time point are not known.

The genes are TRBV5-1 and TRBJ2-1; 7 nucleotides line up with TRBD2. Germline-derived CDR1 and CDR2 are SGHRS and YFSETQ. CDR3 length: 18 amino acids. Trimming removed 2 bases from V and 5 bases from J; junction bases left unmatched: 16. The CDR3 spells CASSLYWPLAAGDNEQFF. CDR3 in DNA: TGCGCCAGCAGCTTATATTGGCCCTTAGCCGCGGGAGACAATGAGCAGTTCTTC.

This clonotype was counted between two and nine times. In nucleotides, the CDR3 is TGCAGCGTTGAAGCGGGACAGACGATTAACTATGGCTACACCTTC. It specifies CSVEAGQTINYGYTF. J is TRBJ1-2 and V is TRBV29-1; 7 positions agree with TRBD1. CDR1 and CDR2 (germline): SQVTM, ANQGSEA. Trimming took 1 base from V and 1 from J; bases not matched to a gene: 6. This CDR3 is 15 amino acids long.

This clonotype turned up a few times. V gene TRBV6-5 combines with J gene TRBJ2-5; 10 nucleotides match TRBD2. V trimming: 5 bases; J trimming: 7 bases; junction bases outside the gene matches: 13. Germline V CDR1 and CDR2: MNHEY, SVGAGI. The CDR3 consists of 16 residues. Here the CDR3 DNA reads TGTGCCAGCAGTAGCCACCTAGCGGGGGAAGAGATGACCCAGTACTTC. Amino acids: CASSSHLAGEEMTQYF.